This passage covers 30 T cell receptor beta chains from one sample sequenced in a study of blood T cell repertoires in COVID-19. Using immunoSEQ multiplex PCR, the repertoire was profiled, and TCRdb retains in-frame clones only, with some absent. In the table there are about 59,000 clones, 91% of which are singletons. Sequenced material: peripheral blood. The receptors were gathered from a human donor in a cohort sampled during active COVID-19.

The rearrangement links TRBV7-9 to TRBJ2-1; the D is unclear. This CDR3 region has 14 residues. The V and J ends lost 5 bases and 8 bases respectively, with 16 bases between them. Germline-derived CDR1 and CDR2 are SEHNR and FQNEAQ (reference sequence). DNA of the CDR3: TGTGCCAGCAGCCTCCTACTTACGTACGATGAGCAGTTCTTC. Protein product: CASSLLLTYDEQFF.

V and J are TRBV27 and TRBJ2-3; possibly TRBD1 for D (6 bases). The V end was cut by 4 bases, the J end by 2 bases, with 13 bases between. Germline loops: CDR1 MNHEY, CDR2 SMNVEV (reference sequence). The CDR3 contains 15 residues. The CDR3 DNA is TGTGCCAGCAGTTCCTCCAGGGGACCCACAGATACGCAGTATTTT. Translation: CASSSSRGPTDTQYF.

The V call is TRBV10-1, the J call TRBJ1-2; D perhaps matches TRBD1 (5 bases). V lost 0 bases, J lost 2 bases, and 7 bases lay in between. Germline CDR1 and CDR2: WNHNN and SYGVQD (reference sequence). There are 14 residues in the CDR3. CDR3 sequence: CASSESGQNYGYTF. In DNA, the CDR3 is TGCGCCAGCAGTGAGTCGGGGCAGAACTATGGCTACACCTTC.

The CDR3 coding sequence is TGTGCCACCAGCAGCTCCAGGGACAGGCGGGCCACAGATACGCAGTATTTT. It translates to CATSSSRDRRATDTQYF. This chain connects TRBV15 to TRBJ2-3, with TRBD1 identical over 8 bases. J lost 2 bases, V lost 3 bases, and 10 bases had no gene match. From germline, CDR1 is LNHNV and CDR2 YYDKDF (reference sequence). The CDR3 is 17 amino acids.

This chain connects TRBV18 to TRBJ2-5; 7 nucleotides match TRBD1. The CDR3 totals 13 residues. V shed 5 bases and J 2 bases; nucleotides not matched to a gene: 2. Germline lookup yields CDR1 KGHSH and CDR2 LQKENI. As DNA, the CDR3 is TGTGCCAGCTCAGGGGGACAGCAAGAGACCCAGTACTTC. Translation: CASSGGQQETQYF.

The chain uses TRBV2 and TRBJ1-2; 8 nucleotides match TRBD1. After removal of 6 bases from V and 0 bases from J, the junction contained 3 bases not matched to a gene. Germline V gene data show CDR1 as SNHLY and CDR2 as FYNNEI. CDR3 size: 14 residues. The CDR3, as DNA: TGTGCCAGCAGGGACAGGGCAACTAACTATGGCTACACCTTC. Protein product: CASRDRATNYGYTF.

This chain connects TRBV28 to TRBJ1-4, with a weak D call TRBD1 (6 bases). The CDR3 runs 14 residues. The germline gives CDR1 MDHEN, CDR2 SYDVKM. V shed 3 bases and J shed 5 bases, with 10 bases lying between them. The DNA for the CDR3 is TGTGCCAGCAGTTTTCTTCAGGGGAATGAAAAACTGTTTTTT. As protein: CASSFLQGNEKLFF.

The V call is TRBV6-6, the J call TRBJ1-4, with TRBD1 identical over 8 bases. V lost 6 bases, J lost 7 bases, and 13 bases stayed unmatched. Germline V lookup: CDR1 MNHNY, CDR2 SVGAGI (reference sequence). The CDR3 extends over 16 amino acids. CDR3 nucleotides: TGTGCCAGCAGCCGGACCGCAGGGGGCGCTATTGAAAAACTGTTTTTT. Its translation is CASSRTAGGAIEKLFF.

The rearrangement joins TRBV7-9 to TRBJ1-1; D is undetermined. The V and J ends lost 6 bases and 12 bases respectively, with 17 bases between them. This CDR3 comprises 12 residues. Germline values: CDR1 SEHNR, CDR2 FQNEAQ (reference sequence). Here the CDR3 DNA reads TGTGCCAGCAGTTCCACGGGTTTAATTCCTTTCTTT. Amino acids: CASSSTGLIPFF.

This clone was seen a few times. The chain uses TRBV18 and TRBJ2-5; the D gene is possibly TRBD2 (5 bases). V was shortened by 0 bases and J by 5 bases, with 10 bases between the two germline ends. Germline V gene data show CDR1 as KGHSH and CDR2 as LQKENI. The CDR3 extends over 14 amino acids. The CDR3 nucleotides read TGTGCCAGCTCACCACCGACCCCGGGGGAGACCCAGTACTTC. This encodes CASSPPTPGETQYF.

The genes are TRBV21-1 and TRBJ2-1; TRBD2, as called in the table, went unchecked against the DNA. TRBV21-1 is labeled a pseudogene. This CDR3 spans 13 amino acids. The CDR3 DNA reads as TGTGCCAGCAGCAAAGTTTCCGCGAATGAGCAGTTCTTC. Translated: CASSKVSANEQFF.

The chain has TRBV29-1 and TRBJ1-1; TRBD1 is a possible D gene (5 bases). This CDR3 is 14 amino acids long. The V gene lost 7 bases and the J gene lost 3 bases, with 18 bases spanning the gap. The germline V gene has CDR1 SQVTM and CDR2 ANQGSEA. In DNA, the CDR3 is TGCAGCGGCGGGGACGGTTTTCGAGACACTGAAGCTTTCTTT. Translating it yields CSGGDGFRDTEAFF.

V is TRBV19 and J is TRBJ2-3, with TRBD2 matching 8 bases. Germline loops: CDR1 LNHDA, CDR2 SQIVND (reference sequence). V lost 7 bases and J lost 4; bases outside the gene matches: 10. The CDR3 extends over 15 amino acids. The CDR3 DNA sequence: TGTGCCAGTACCGGAGGAGCGGGGGATGCAGATACGCAGTATTTT. Its protein product is CASTGGAGDADTQYF.

This clone was found once. This sequence joins TRBV5-5 and TRBJ2-4; 8 bases line up with TRBD1. CDR3 size: 19 residues. Trimming took 3 bases from V and 1 from J; bases not matched to a gene: 15. The V gene's germline CDR1 is SGHKS and CDR2 YYEKEE (reference sequence). As DNA, the CDR3 is TGTGCCAGCAGCTCGGGGGCGGCAGGGGGCGCCCACGCCAAAAACATTCAGTACTTC. Protein sequence: CASSSGAAGGAHAKNIQYF.

The chain links TRBV19 to TRBJ2-5; TRBD1 aligns across 9 bases. CDR3 length equals 12 residues. The V gene end was trimmed by 9 bases and the J gene end by 3 bases; junction bases not matched to a gene: 2. In germline, CDR1 is LNHDA, CDR2 SQIVND (reference sequence). CDR3 in DNA: TGTGCCAGCAGGACAGGGGAAGAGACCCAGTACTTC. It encodes CASRTGEETQYF.

This clone was observed a single time. This rearrangement joins TRBV27 to TRBJ2-7; a weak D match, TRBD1 (6 bases). Looked up from germline, CDR1 is MNHEY and CDR2 is SMNVEV (reference sequence). V lost 2 bases and J lost 4, with 12 bases in between. CDR3 length: 14 residues. The DNA of the CDR3 is TGTGCCAGCAGTTTAAGACGAGGGGGTTACGAGCAGTACTTC. Its protein product is CASSLRRGGYEQYF.

This chain uses TRBV4-2 with TRBJ1-6; 7 bases align to TRBD1. CDR3 length: 16 amino acids. Trimming at V came to 3 bases and at J to 5 bases, leaving 7 bases not matched to a gene. Per germline, CDR1 LGHNA and CDR2 YNFKEQ. The CDR3 nucleotides are TGTGCCAGCAGCCACCCCGGGACAGAAAATAATTCACCCCTCCACTTT. It encodes CASSHPGTENNSPLHF.

The V call is TRBV5-1, the J call TRBJ2-3, with TRBD1 matching 9 bases. There are 14 residues in the CDR3. The V gene's germline CDR1 is SGHRS and CDR2 YFSETQ. Trimming at V came to 1 base and at J to 12 bases, leaving 9 bases not matched to a gene. The DNA for the CDR3 is TGCGCCAGCAGCTTGAGGCCCGGGACAGGGATTCAGTATTTT. Translation gives CASSLRPGTGIQYF.

The gene calls are TRBV6-6 and TRBJ1-4; D is possibly TRBD1 (6 bases). V lost 5 bases and J lost 4, with 23 bases in between. Germline V gene sequence: CDR1 MNHNY, CDR2 SVGAGI (reference sequence). The CDR3 loop spans 18 amino acids. The CDR3 DNA reads TGTGCCAGCAGTCCCAGGGGCAGGGTCGACCCTCTTAATGAAAAACTGTTTTTT. It translates to CASSPRGRVDPLNEKLFF.

This chain joins TRBV19 and TRBJ2-3, with D tentatively TRBD2 (6 bases). Trimming pared 5 bases from V and 4 bases from J, leaving 19 bases between. Germline V gene lookup returns CDR1 LNHDA and CDR2 SQIVND (reference sequence). The CDR3 consists of 16 residues. The CDR3 loop reads CASSPATGVIPDTQYF. The CDR3 coding sequence is TGTGCCAGTAGTCCCGCCACGGGGGTCATTCCAGATACGCAGTATTTT.

This clone was seen only once. This rearrangement joins TRBV6-5 to TRBJ2-7, with 7 bases fitting TRBD2. Trimming cost V 10 bases and J 1 base; bases outside gene matches: 13. Germline V gene sequence: CDR1 MNHEY, CDR2 SVGAGI. The CDR3 consists of 15 residues. The CDR3 here is CAITPSLAASYEQYF. CDR3 sequence (DNA): TGTGCCATCACCCCCTCGCTAGCGGCGTCCTACGAGCAGTACTTC.

The rearrangement uses TRBV7-6 and TRBJ1-1; no reliable D call. CDR1 and CDR2 (germline): SGHVS, FNYEAQ. V lost 5 bases and J 5 bases, leaving 12 bases between the germline ends. The length of the CDR3 is 13 residues. This chain's CDR3 is CASSVGLGTEAFF. The CDR3 region has the DNA TGTGCCAGCAGCGTCGGACTGGGTACTGAAGCTTTCTTT.

V and J are TRBV12-5 and TRBJ1-5, with a tentative D call TRBD1 (6 bases). The CDR3 consists of 15 residues. V was cut by 1 base and J by 4 bases, with 11 bases left in between. Germline V gene sequence: CDR1 LGHNT, CDR2 FRNRAP. In nucleotides, the CDR3 is TGTGCTAGTGGTTTGGGTTCCCAGGGGAATCAGCCCCAGCATTTT. Amino acids: CASGLGSQGNQPQHF.

The chain couples TRBV5-1 to TRBJ2-1; no reliable D call. Germline CDR1 SGHRS, CDR2 YFSETQ. Trimming took off 3 bases at V and 7 bases at J, with 8 bases between the two ends. This CDR3 is 12 amino acids long. CDR3 in DNA: TGCGCCAGCAGCTACACAACGAATGAGCAGTTCTTC. This codes for CASSYTTNEQFF.

The chain recombines TRBV27 with TRBJ2-1; TRBD2 agrees at 14 bases. The CDR3 extends over 17 amino acids. CDR1 is MNHEY and CDR2 is SMNVEV in the germline V gene (reference sequence). Germline trimming cut 5 bases from V and 3 bases from J; bases unmatched to any gene: 6. As DNA, the CDR3 is TGTGCCAGCAGTCAGACTAGCGGGGGGGATATCTACAATGAGCAGTTCTTC. Protein: CASSQTSGGDIYNEQFF.

In this sample, this clone turned up once. This chain links TRBV10-3 with TRBJ2-7; weak D call: TRBD1 (6 bases). V was clipped by 0 bases and J by 1 base, with 13 bases between them. The CDR3 sequence is 16 residues long. The germline V gene encodes CDR1 ENHRY and CDR2 SYGVKD. The CDR3: CAISESVGASSYEQYF. The CDR3 nucleotides are TGTGCCATCAGTGAGTCGGTGGGGGCCTCATCCTACGAGCAGTACTTC.

V and J are TRBV19 and TRBJ1-4; 9 bases map to TRBD1. Looked up from germline, CDR1 is LNHDA and CDR2 is SQIVND (reference sequence). CDR3 length: 15 amino acids. V was pared by 2 bases and J by 6 bases, with 4 bases of the junction left unmatched. In DNA, the CDR3 is TGTGCCAGTAGTATAACCGGGACAGGGTATGAAAAACTGTTTTTT. Protein sequence: CASSITGTGYEKLFF.

The chain uses TRBV7-6 and TRBJ2-3; 12 bases align to TRBD2. Germline trimming cut 4 bases from V and 8 bases from J; bases unmatched to any gene: 7. The germline CDR1 and CDR2 sequences are SGHVS and FNYEAQ. This CDR3 region has 15 residues. The CDR3 DNA sequence: TGTGCCAGCAGCTCGACTAGCGGGAGTGGGCTTACGCAGTATTTT. Translation: CASSSTSGSGLTQYF.

This chain links TRBV6-2 or TRBV6-3 with TRBJ2-7; the match to TRBD1 covers 8 bases. Germline CDR1 MNHEY, CDR2 SVGEGT. This CDR3 has 14 amino acids. Losses at the gene ends were 2 bases for V and 2 bases for J; bases not matched to a gene: 2. CDR3 amino acids: CASSYRTGTYEQYF. The CDR3 nucleotides are TGTGCCAGCAGTTACCGGACAGGGACCTACGAGCAGTACTTC.

The chain uses TRBV3-1 (or the pseudogene TRBV3-2) and TRBJ2-1; the match to TRBD2 covers 7 bases. Germline lookup yields CDR1 LGHDT and CDR2 YNNKEL (reference sequence). With V trimmed by 1 base and J by 0 bases, 3 bases remained unmatched. The CDR3 totals 16 residues. CDR3 DNA sequence: TGTGCCAGCAGCCAAGTTGGCGGGGGCTCCTACAATGAGCAGTTCTTC. It is translated as CASSQVGGGSYNEQFF.